These 10 T cell receptor beta chains share one sample of origin, sequenced in a study of T cells in Graves' hyperthyroidism and ophthalmopathy. TCR beta CDR3 sequences were amplified from RNA transcripts. Using the HTBI primer set, a first-round RT-PCR was run on the TCR CDR3. TCRdb re-called the multiplex PCR reads with MiXCR, one entry per CDR3 protein. Altogether some 250,000 distinct CDR3 sequences are present, roughly 14% being singletons, with the ten largest covering roughly 13%. The sequenced sample was blood. The receptors derive from a woman aged 40 to 50 with Graves' hyperthyroidism that later progressed to Graves' ophthalmopathy.

This clonotype was picked up many times. V gene TRBV28 combines with J gene TRBJ1-1; D is possibly TRBD1 (5 bases). The CDR3 length is 14 residues. V dropped 3 bases and J dropped 5 bases, with 13 bases sitting between them. Germline CDR1 and CDR2: MDHEN and SYDVKM. The CDR3 nucleotides are TGTGCCAGCAGTTTGCATTCAGGGAGTACTGAAGCTTTCTTT. Residues: CASSLHSGSTEAFF. Supplemented by reference TRBV28 and TRBJ1-1, the full variable domain reads DVKVTQSSRYLVKRTGEKVFLECVQDMDHENMFWYRQDPGLGLRLIYFSYDVKMKEKGDIPEGYSVSREKKERFSLILESASTNQTSMYLCASSLHSGSTEAFFGQGTRLTVV.

This clonotype was seen many times. The chain has TRBV6-6 and TRBJ1-4; unclear D gene. Trimming left V 0 bases short and J 8 bases short, with 19 bases between. The CDR3 has 17 amino acids. Germline-derived CDR1 and CDR2 are MNHNY and SVGAGI (reference sequence). As DNA, the CDR3 is TGTGCCAGCAGTTACTCGTCAGGCGGTAGTGGAGGGGAAAAACTGTTTTTT. This gives the protein CASSYSSGGSGGEKLFF.

This clonotype was counted ten times or more. The chain carries TRBV27 and TRBJ1-2, with D uncertain. CDR1 and CDR2 (germline): MNHEY, SMNVEV (reference sequence). There are 14 residues in the CDR3. The germline V and J ends were trimmed by 8 bases and 5 bases, with 18 bases remaining between them. CDR3 region: CASSRSGQHYGYTF. The CDR3 nucleotides read TGTGCCAGCTCAAGATCCGGCCAACATTATGGCTACACCTTC.

Ten or more counts support this clonotype. The chain uses TRBV28 and TRBJ2-4; D is unclear. Trimming stripped 3 bases from V and 3 bases from J, with 12 bases between. Germline CDR1 reads MDHEN; CDR2 reads SYDVKM. The CDR3 sequence is 15 residues long. This chain's CDR3 is CASSFRGLDKNIQYF. The DNA for the CDR3 is TGTGCCAGCAGTTTTCGAGGTTTGGACAAAAACATTCAGTACTTC.

This chain joins TRBV3-1 and TRBJ2-7; weak D call: TRBD2 (5 bases). This CDR3 comprises 13 residues. Germline CDR1 reads LGHDT; CDR2 reads YNNKEL (reference sequence). Trimming took 4 bases from V and 3 from J, leaving 10 bases between them. The CDR3, as DNA: TGTGCCAGCAGCCCCCCGGGGATCTACGAGCAGTACTTC. It specifies CASSPPGIYEQYF.

With respect to this clonotype: Since a much larger clone is just one base distant, this may be a read error. This CDR3 fails to terminate in the conserved phenylalanine or tryptophan, so it likely reflects a read error. The CDR3 loop reads CAWSVVHTDTQYY. DNA of the CDR3: TGTGCCTGGAGTGTAGTCCACACAGATACGCAGTATTAT. This chain uses TRBV30 with TRBJ2-3, with D uncertain. The CDR3 contains 13 residues. Germline CDR1 and CDR2: GTSNPN and SVGIG (reference sequence). V lost 0 bases to trimming and J lost 2 bases, with 6 bases between them.

The sample holds many counts of this clonotype. The chain is built from TRBV10-3 and TRBJ1-1; 7 bases agree with TRBD1. Germline CDR1 ENHRY, CDR2 SYGVKD. This CDR3 comprises 14 residues. V was pared by 3 bases and J by 5 bases, with 6 bases of the junction left unmatched. CDR3 protein: CAISEPGQLTEAFF. The CDR3 DNA reads TGTGCCATCAGTGAACCGGGACAGCTTACTGAAGCTTTCTTT.

This clonotype was counted at least ten times. V gene TRBV19 combines with J gene TRBJ1-3, with D uncertain. Trimming pared 6 bases from V and 4 bases from J, leaving 4 bases between. CDR3 length equals 11 residues. CDR1 is LNHDA and CDR2 is SQIVND in the germline V gene (reference sequence). DNA of the CDR3: TGTGCCAGTAGATACGGAAACACCATATATTTT. Residues: CASRYGNTIYF.

This clonotype was counted between two and nine times. Because the CDR3 is missing its conserved closing phenylalanine or tryptophan, this is likely a read error. The chain has TRBV28 and TRBJ2-7, with D possibly being TRBD1 (5 bases). Germline CDR1 and CDR2: MDHEN and SYDVKM. CDR3 size: 14 residues. V shed 5 bases and J shed 2 bases, with 13 bases lying between them. The CDR3 coding sequence is TGTGCCAGCAGTCCACAGACAGAAACCTACGAGCAGTACATC. This gives the protein CASSPQTETYEQYI.

This clonotype was seen a few times. The chain joins TRBV10-3 to TRBJ2-7, with D tentatively TRBD1 or TRBD2 (6 bases each). The CDR3 has 15 residues. Deletions cut 2 bases from V and 1 base from J, with 12 bases between. Germline V gives CDR1 ENHRY, CDR2 SYGVKD. In nucleotides, the CDR3 is TGTGCCATCAGTGAGGGAGGGGGACTGTCCTACGAGCAGTACTTC. Encoded protein: CAISEGGGLSYEQYF.